These 31 T cell receptor beta chains were all obtained from the same sample, sequenced in a study of T cell responses to AZD1222 COVID-19 vaccine. TCRdb keeps only in-frame clones here, not all; method: immunoSEQ multiplex PCR. Altogether some 160,000 clones are present, roughly 90% being singletons, with the ten largest covering around 5.2%. The sample in question was peripheral blood, obtained on day 0 of AZD1222 vaccination. All receptors derive from an adult in good health.

The CDR3 nucleotides read TGTGCCAGCAGCCCCGGAGGCGGGGGGGCGATGGACGAGCAGTACTTC. This codes for CASSPGGGGAMDEQYF. The V call is TRBV11-2, the J call TRBJ2-7; TRBD2 agrees at 9 bases. J lost 5 bases, V lost 5 bases, and 13 bases had no gene match. This CDR3 is 16 amino acids long. CDR1 and CDR2 (germline): SGHAT, FQNNGV.

The chain links TRBV18 to TRBJ2-7; D is possibly TRBD1 (6 bases). V lost 0 bases, J lost 7 bases, and 13 bases lay in between. The CDR3 length is 14 residues. Per the germline V gene, CDR1 is KGHSH and CDR2 is LQKENI. CDR3 nucleotides: TGTGCCAGCTCACCACCGGGGGCCCGGGAAGAGCAGTACTTC. It encodes CASSPPGAREEQYF.

The chain combines TRBV28 with TRBJ1-3; 7 bases agree with TRBD1. V lost 6 bases and J lost 0; bases outside the gene matches: 5. Germline assignment: CDR1 MDHEN and CDR2 SYDVKM. The CDR3 runs 15 residues. DNA of the CDR3: TGTGCCAGCAGCGGACAGGAGTTCTCTGGAAACACCATATATTTT. This codes for CASSGQEFSGNTIYF.

The chain links TRBV19 to TRBJ2-1; D remains ambiguous. The CDR3 has 14 amino acids. In germline, CDR1 is LNHDA, CDR2 SQIVND (reference sequence). The V and J ends lost 5 bases and 6 bases respectively, with 14 bases between them. The CDR3: CASSGVALGNEQFF. CDR3 nucleotides: TGTGCCAGTAGTGGGGTGGCTCTCGGCAATGAGCAGTTCTTC.

The V call is TRBV3-1 (or the pseudogene TRBV3-2), the J call TRBJ1-2, with a weak D call TRBD1 (5 bases). With 5 bases removed from V and 4 bases from J, the gap between germline ends came to 11 bases. This CDR3 spans 13 amino acids. CDR1 LGHDT and CDR2 YNNKEL come from the germline V gene (reference sequence). The DNA of the CDR3 is TGTGCCAGCAGCATGGGGGGATCCTATGGCTACACCTTC. It translates to CASSMGGSYGYTF.

This chain connects TRBV13 to TRBJ2-1; tentative D call: TRBD2 (6 bases). Between the trimmed V and J ends, which lost 5 bases and 0 bases, there was a span of 17 bases. CDR1 is PRHDT and CDR2 is FYEKMQ in the germline V gene (reference sequence). The CDR3 runs 17 residues. CDR3 residues: CASSGRLEISSYNEQFF. DNA of the CDR3: TGTGCCAGCAGCGGACGACTAGAAATCAGCTCCTACAATGAGCAGTTCTTC. The whole variable domain, remainder taken from reference TRBV13 and TRBJ2-1, is AAGVIQSPRHLIKEKRETATLKCYPIPRHDTVYWYQQGPGQDPQFLISFYEKMQSDKGSIPDRFSAQQFSDYHSELNMSSLELGDSALYFCASSGRLEISSYNEQFFGPGTRLTVL.

The rearrangement joins TRBV10-3 to TRBJ1-4, with no clear D. Trimming cost V 2 bases and J 0 bases, with 4 bases left between them. The CDR3 totals 14 residues. The germline gives CDR1 ENHRY, CDR2 SYGVKD. For the CDR3, the DNA is TGTGCCATCAGTGAGACCTCAACTAATGAAAAACTGTTTTTT. It is translated as CAISETSTNEKLFF.

At least ten counts were recorded for this clone. Other DNA sequences in this specimen translate into the identical CDR3. In nucleotides, the CDR3 is TGTGCCAGCAGCTTAGGGGCATATAATTCACCCCTCCACTTT. This gives the protein CASSLGAYNSPLHF. The chain has TRBV7-2 and TRBJ1-6; D is unresolved. The ends were cut back, 1 base at V and 4 bases at J, with 5 bases in the middle. The CDR3 totals 14 residues. Germline values: CDR1 SGHTA, CDR2 FQGNSA.

The sample holds a few counts of this clone. This chain uses TRBV28 with TRBJ1-1; D not certain. Looked up from germline, CDR1 is MDHEN and CDR2 is SYDVKM. With 5 bases removed from V and 1 base from J, the gap between germline ends came to 11 bases. This CDR3 spans 14 amino acids. The CDR3 sequence is CASSLGWGNTEAFF. CDR3 nucleotide sequence: TGTGCCAGCAGTCTGGGGTGGGGGAACACTGAAGCTTTCTTT.

This clone showed up just a few times. This chain links TRBV10-3 with TRBJ1-5, with unresolved D. Germline lookup yields CDR1 ENHRY and CDR2 SYGVKD. The V gene lost 0 bases and the J gene lost 3 bases, with 15 bases spanning the gap. This CDR3 is 17 amino acids long. CDR3 nucleotides: TGTGCCATCAGTGAGTCGTCAGTGGGCGGTAACAATCAGCCCCAGCATTTT. Translated, it gives CAISESSVGGNNQPQHF.

This clone is a singleton in its sample. V and J are TRBV28 and TRBJ1-3, with 10 bases fitting TRBD1. Germline V gene sequence: CDR1 MDHEN, CDR2 SYDVKM. V dropped 6 bases and J dropped 2; count of bases not matched to a gene: 1. This CDR3 has 14 residues. The CDR3 DNA is TGTGCCAGCAGGGGGACAGGGGCTGGAAACACCATATATTTT. It codes for CASRGTGAGNTIYF.

The gene calls are TRBV18 and TRBJ1-2; possible D gene TRBD1, 5 bases. The CDR3 spans 14 residues. The ends were cut back, 3 bases at V and 4 bases at J, with 12 bases in the middle. Germline V gives CDR1 KGHSH, CDR2 LQKENI. The CDR3 bases are TGTGCCAGCTCACCGGGCCAGGGATTCTATGGCTACACCTTC. Its translation is CASSPGQGFYGYTF.

The chain employs TRBV15 and TRBJ1-1; 7 bases agree with TRBD1. The V segment lost 3 bases and the J segment 1 base; nucleotides outside the gene matches: 8. Germline CDR1 and CDR2: LNHNV and YYDKDF (reference sequence). This CDR3 has 16 amino acids. The CDR3 protein is CATSRVYRGRNTEAFF. The CDR3 nucleotides read TGTGCCACCAGCAGGGTCTACAGGGGAAGGAACACTGAAGCTTTCTTT.

The chain joins TRBV19 to TRBJ1-5, with a tentative D call TRBD1 (5 bases). The germline V and J ends were trimmed by 6 bases and 0 bases, with 12 bases remaining between them. Per germline, CDR1 LNHDA and CDR2 SQIVND (reference sequence). The CDR3 totals 15 residues. CDR3 residues: CASREQDNSNQPQHF. The CDR3 bases are TGTGCCAGTAGAGAACAGGATAATAGCAATCAGCCCCAGCATTTT.

The V and J genes are TRBV7-8 and TRBJ1-3, with 7 nucleotides matching TRBD1. CDR1 SGHVS and CDR2 FQNEAQ come from the germline V gene. The CDR3 runs 17 residues. V lost 5 bases to trimming and J lost 0 bases; unmatched junction nucleotides: 10. Here the CDR3 reads CASSPRQGMGSGNTIYF. The CDR3 bases are TGTGCCAGCAGCCCTAGACAGGGAATGGGCTCTGGAAACACCATATATTTT.

The chain is built from TRBV25-1 and TRBJ1-1, with no clear D. Trimming cost V 4 bases and J 0 bases, with 6 bases left between them. Germline values: CDR1 MGHDK, CDR2 SYGVNS. CDR3 length: 13 residues. In DNA form, the CDR3 reads TGTGCCAGCAGTGTGGCCATGAACACTGAAGCTTTCTTT. Residues: CASSVAMNTEAFF.

The chain employs TRBV4-3 and TRBJ1-4, with D maybe TRBD1 (5 bases). The CDR3 covers 16 residues. Germline CDR1 reads LGHNA; CDR2 reads YSLEER. Trimming left V 5 bases short and J 3 bases short, with 16 bases between. The CDR3 loop reads CASSGHIREANEKLFF. As DNA, the CDR3 is TGCGCCAGCAGCGGACATATCAGGGAAGCTAATGAAAAACTGTTTTTT.

The genes are TRBV4-3 and TRBJ2-1; possibly TRBD2 for D (5 bases). The V and J ends lost 3 bases and 5 bases respectively, with 11 bases between them. Germline-derived CDR1 and CDR2 are LGHNA and YSLEER. The CDR3 loop spans 14 amino acids. Here the CDR3 reads CASSQATRDNEQFF. DNA of the CDR3: TGCGCCAGCAGCCAGGCCACTAGGGACAATGAGCAGTTCTTC.

The rearrangement uses TRBV7-2 and TRBJ1-1; 7 nucleotides match TRBD1. J was trimmed by 1 base and V by 5 bases; bases with no gene match: 7. The CDR3 length is 15 residues. From germline, CDR1 is SGHTA and CDR2 FQGNSA. The CDR3 protein is CASSPTQGPNTEAFF. CDR3 in DNA: TGTGCCAGCAGCCCGACACAGGGGCCGAACACTGAAGCTTTCTTT.

The rearrangement joins TRBV27 to TRBJ2-1; D is undetermined. Between the trimmed V and J ends, which lost 5 bases and 15 bases, there was a span of 8 bases. The CDR3 consists of 9 residues. In germline, CDR1 is MNHEY, CDR2 SMNVEV (reference sequence). The CDR3, as DNA: TGTGCCAGCAGTGGGCTCAGGTTCTTC. Amino acid sequence: CASSGLRFF.

CDR3 protein: CASSQDWTSGIETQYF. The CDR3 DNA reads as TGTGCCAGCAGTCAAGATTGGACTAGCGGGATAGAGACCCAGTACTTC. This rearrangement joins TRBV27 to TRBJ2-5; 12 bases line up with TRBD2. The CDR3 is 16 amino acids. V was pared by 5 bases and J by 4 bases, with 8 bases of the junction left unmatched. CDR1 and CDR2 (germline): MNHEY, SMNVEV (reference sequence).

This clone was found once. The genes are TRBV4-1 and TRBJ1-2; 11 positions agree with TRBD1. The CDR3 runs 15 residues. Germline lookup yields CDR1 MGHRA and CDR2 YSYEKL. With V trimmed by 4 bases and J by 6 bases, 7 bases remained unmatched. CDR3 DNA sequence: TGCGCCAGCAGCCCCCGGGACAGGGGGAGTGATGGCTACACCTTC. Its protein product is CASSPRDRGSDGYTF.

The V and J genes are TRBV7-6 and TRBJ2-3, with unresolved D. Trimming shortened V by 5 bases and J by 1 base, and 13 bases separated the two germline ends. The CDR3 extends over 15 amino acids. Looked up from germline, CDR1 is SGHVS and CDR2 is FNYEAQ. The CDR3 region has the DNA TGTGCCAGCAGCCTACAGTTGTTGGGCACAGATACGCAGTATTTT. It is translated as CASSLQLLGTDTQYF.

The J gene is TRBJ1-2, the V gene TRBV7-2; 7 positions agree with TRBD1. Germline trimming cut 1 base from V and 4 bases from J; bases unmatched to any gene: 6. The CDR3 has 15 amino acids. CDR1 is SGHTA and CDR2 is FQGNSA in the germline V gene. Written as DNA, the CDR3 is TGTGCCAGCAGCTTAGGAGGGGGCGGAGGCTATGGCTACACCTTC. Its protein is CASSLGGGGGYGYTF.

The rearrangement uses TRBV6-2 or TRBV6-3 and TRBJ2-7, with TRBD1 matching 9 bases. The ends lost 6 bases at V and 3 bases at J; junction bases unmatched: 9. Germline CDR1 is MNHEY and CDR2 is SVGEGT. This CDR3 spans 15 amino acids. The CDR3 DNA follows: TGTGCCAGCAGCCAACCGGGACAGGGACACTACGAGCAGTACTTC. Protein: CASSQPGQGHYEQYF.

The rearrangement links TRBV5-1 to TRBJ2-1, with a possible D match to TRBD1 (5 bases). Germline V CDR1 and CDR2: SGHRS, YFSETQ. Trimming stripped 2 bases from V and 5 bases from J, with 11 bases between. The CDR3 length is 14 residues. CDR3 sequence reads: CASSLQVSNNEQFF. CDR3 DNA sequence: TGCGCCAGCAGCTTACAGGTTTCGAACAATGAGCAGTTCTTC.

This clone was counted between two and nine times. V is TRBV28 and J is TRBJ2-7, with 8 bases matching TRBD1. The germline V gene encodes CDR1 MDHEN and CDR2 SYDVKM. The V segment lost 6 bases and the J segment 3 bases; nucleotides outside the gene matches: 16. This CDR3 contains 17 residues. This CDR3 reads CASSLGQGADLYYEQYF. CDR3 in DNA: TGTGCCAGCAGCCTCGGACAGGGTGCCGACCTTTACTACGAGCAGTACTTC.

The chain links TRBV28 to TRBJ1-5; possibly TRBD1 for D (5 bases). Trimming left V 7 bases short and J 9 bases short, with 16 bases between. CDR1 MDHEN and CDR2 SYDVKM come from the germline V gene. The CDR3 spans 13 residues. The CDR3 region has the DNA TGTGCCAGCACCCGAAGCCCAGGGAGGCCCCAGCATTTT. Encoded protein: CASTRSPGRPQHF.

The CDR3 region has the DNA TGTGCCAGCAGAGCGGGTCAAACCCAGCCCCAGCATTTT. The encoded protein is CASRAGQTQPQHF. The chain combines TRBV2 with TRBJ1-5; D gene uncertain. The CDR3 spans 13 residues. V lost 6 bases and J 7 bases, leaving 13 bases between the germline ends. Germline-derived CDR1 and CDR2 are SNHLY and FYNNEI. The full variable domain, rest sourced from reference TRBV2 and TRBJ1-5, is EPEVTQTPSHQVTQMGQEVILRCVPISNHLYFYWYRQILGQKVEFLVSFYNNEISEKSEIFDDQFSVERPDGSNFTLKIRSTKLEDSAMYFCASRAGQTQPQHFGDGTRLSIL.

This chain connects TRBV12-3 or TRBV12-4 to TRBJ2-3, with 7 bases lining up with TRBD2. The CDR3 sequence is 13 residues long. Trimming took 1 base from V and 7 from J; bases not matched to a gene: 2. The CDR3 sequence: CASSLEGGNTQYF. DNA of the CDR3: TGTGCCAGCAGTTTAGAGGGAGGGAATACGCAGTATTTT.

The chain carries TRBV2 and TRBJ1-4; D gene uncertain. The length of the CDR3 is 14 residues. Germline CDR1 SNHLY, CDR2 FYNNEI. V gave up 8 bases and J gave up 8 bases, with 18 bases separating them. This CDR3 reads CASVRGEGGEKLFF. Written as DNA, the CDR3 is TGTGCCAGCGTAAGAGGAGAGGGAGGCGAAAAACTGTTTTTT.